The T cell receptor (beta chain) described here comes from a study of T cells in Graves' hyperthyroidism and ophthalmopathy. This clonotype was seen at least ten times. Amplified TCR beta CDR3 regions came from RNA transcripts. The HTBI primer set drove a first-round RT-PCR of the TCR CDR3. TCRdb processed the multiplex PCR reads anew with MiXCR; each CDR3 protein has one entry. The table has around 560,000 distinct CDR3 sequences, 16% seen once; the top ten hold more than 15%. Trimming removed 2 bases at V and 1 base at J, with 9 bases between. The CDR3 loop spans 14 amino acids. The germline V gene has CDR1 SGHVS and CDR2 FNYEAQ.

The clonotype originates from a woman between 18 and 30 years old with Graves' hyperthyroidism. Sequencing was carried out using blood. V and J are TRBV7-6 and TRBJ2-7, with D tentatively TRBD2 (5 bases). The CDR3 bases are TGTGCCAGCAGCTTAAGCGGAATTTCCTACGAGCAGTACTTC. This codes for CASSLSGISYEQYF.